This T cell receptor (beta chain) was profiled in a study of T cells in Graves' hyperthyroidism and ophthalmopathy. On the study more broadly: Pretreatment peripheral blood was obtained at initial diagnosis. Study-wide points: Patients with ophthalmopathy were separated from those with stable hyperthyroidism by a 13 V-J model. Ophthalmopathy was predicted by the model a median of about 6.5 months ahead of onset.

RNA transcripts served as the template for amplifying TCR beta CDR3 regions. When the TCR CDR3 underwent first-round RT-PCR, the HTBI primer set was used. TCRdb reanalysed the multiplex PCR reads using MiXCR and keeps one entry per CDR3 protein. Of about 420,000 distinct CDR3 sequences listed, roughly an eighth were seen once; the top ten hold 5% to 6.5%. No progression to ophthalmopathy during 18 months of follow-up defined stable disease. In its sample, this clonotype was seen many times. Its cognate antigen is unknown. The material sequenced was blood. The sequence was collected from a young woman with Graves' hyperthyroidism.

The CDR3 region is CASSLDNYGYTF. CDR3 bases: TGTGCCAGCAGCTTGGATAACTATGGCTACACCTTC. The chain has TRBV5-5 and TRBJ1-2; D is unresolved. Per germline, CDR1 SGHKS and CDR2 YYEKEE (reference sequence). The CDR3 loop spans 12 amino acids. V was shortened by 0 bases and J by 1 base, with 1 base between the two germline ends.